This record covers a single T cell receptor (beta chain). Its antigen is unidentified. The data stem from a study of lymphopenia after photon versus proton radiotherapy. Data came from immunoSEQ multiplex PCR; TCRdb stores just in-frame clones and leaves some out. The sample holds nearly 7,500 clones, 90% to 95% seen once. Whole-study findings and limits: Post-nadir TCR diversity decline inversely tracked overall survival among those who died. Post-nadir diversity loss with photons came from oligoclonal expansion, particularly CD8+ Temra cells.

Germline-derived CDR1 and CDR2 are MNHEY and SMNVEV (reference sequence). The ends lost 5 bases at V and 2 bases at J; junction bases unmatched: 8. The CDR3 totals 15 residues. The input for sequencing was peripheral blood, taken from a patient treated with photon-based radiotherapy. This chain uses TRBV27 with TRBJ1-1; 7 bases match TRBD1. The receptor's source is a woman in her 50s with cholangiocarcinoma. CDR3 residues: CASSPWDRGNTEAFF. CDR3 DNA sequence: TGTGCCAGCAGTCCGTGGGACAGAGGTAACACTGAAGCTTTCTTT.